The present TCR beta chain was sequenced within a study of T cell responses to AZD1222 COVID-19 vaccine. Germline CDR1 and CDR2: MGHRA and YSYEKL. The CDR3 loop spans 15 amino acids. Trimming left V 0 bases short and J 7 bases short, with 13 bases between. The protocol was immunoSEQ multiplex PCR, while the TCRdb copy is restricted to in-frame clones and leaves out a portion. The sample lists about 15,000 clones; around four fifths were seen once. Points from the study as a whole: It was only 6 or 7 AZD1222 recipients who were seropositive at baseline.

Concerning this clone: Its specificity is unknown.

The chain recombines TRBV4-1 with TRBJ2-1; D is uncertain. Specimen: peripheral blood, collected 28 days after the second AZD1222 dose. The receptor was isolated from an adult who received the AZD1222 COVID-19 vaccine. CDR3 amino acids: CASSQDPGSRNEQFF. CDR3 coding DNA: TGCGCCAGCAGCCAAGATCCGGGTAGCAGGAATGAGCAGTTCTTC.